The 32 T cell receptor beta chains below all came from one sample that was sequenced in a study of blood T cell repertoires in COVID-19. Generated by immunoSEQ multiplex PCR, the TCRdb table keeps only in-frame clones and is missing some. The sample includes over 200,000 clones, around 90% of them seen just once. Sequencing was done on a sample of PBMCs or T cells enriched from blood (not recorded which). Source of these receptors: a man aged 25-45 years who had been exposed to COVID-19.

The chain links TRBV4-2 to TRBJ2-7, with 7 bases matching TRBD1. This CDR3 comprises 17 residues. CDR1 and CDR2 from the germline V gene are LGHNA and YNFKEQ. The V gene end was trimmed by 3 bases and the J gene end by 1 base; junction bases not matched to a gene: 12. In DNA form, the CDR3 reads TGTGCCAGCAGCCAGTACCTGGGGGACAGCGAGTCCTACGAGCAGTACTTC. It encodes CASSQYLGDSESYEQYF.

In DNA form, the CDR3 reads TGTGCCAGCAGTTACTCGAGGGACAGGGTTAATTCACCCCTCCACTTT. Residues: CASSYSRDRVNSPLHF. The rearrangement joins TRBV6-5 to TRBJ1-6, with TRBD1 matching over 9 bases. Germline V gene lookup returns CDR1 MNHEY and CDR2 SVGAGI. The junction had 3 bases not matched to a gene; V was cut back by 0 bases and J by 6 bases. The CDR3 is 16 residues long.

This chain uses TRBV2 with TRBJ1-2; TRBD1 aligns across 7 bases. This CDR3 is built from 16 residues. Per the germline V gene, CDR1 is SNHLY and CDR2 is FYNNEI. The V segment lost 6 bases and the J segment 3 bases; nucleotides outside the gene matches: 13. Written as DNA, the CDR3 is TGTGCCAGCAGAGAATTGACAGGGTGGGGGGACTATGGCTACACCTTC. Translation gives CASRELTGWGDYGYTF. The complete variable domain, with remaining parts taken from reference TRBV2 and TRBJ1-2, reads EPEVTQTPSHQVTQMGQEVILRCVPISNHLYFYWYRQILGQKVEFLVSFYNNEISEKSEIFDDQFSVERPDGSNFTLKIRSTKLEDSAMYFCASRELTGWGDYGYTFGSGTRLTVV.

Concerning this clone itself: At one end, the junction sequence differs from germline, possibly due to a read error. The chain joins TRBV5-6 to TRBJ1-2; 7 bases are a match to TRBD1. CDR3 length: 15 residues. Germline V gene lookup returns CDR1 SGHDT and CDR2 YYEEEE. CDR3 nucleotides: TGTGCCAACAGCTTACAGGGGATAACATATTATGGCTACACCTTC. Amino acid sequence: CANSLQGITYYGYTF.

The chain is built from TRBV7-2 and TRBJ2-6; D unclear. Germline V gene sequence: CDR1 SGHTA, CDR2 FQGNSA. Trimming shortened V by 5 bases and J by 4 bases, and 12 bases separated the two germline ends. The CDR3 spans 15 residues. The CDR3 here is CASSPPWPGANVLTF. The CDR3 DNA reads as TGTGCCAGCAGCCCACCGTGGCCCGGGGCCAACGTCCTGACTTTC.

The J gene is TRBJ1-5, the V gene TRBV5-3; 8 nucleotides agree with TRBD1. TRBV5-3 is annotated as an ORF whose role is uncertain. The V and J ends lost 4 bases and 4 bases, in that order; junction bases with no gene match: 7. The CDR3 has 15 residues. The CDR3 bases are TGTGCCAGAAGCGACGCCAGGGGGCATAATCAGCCCCAGCATTTT. Amino acid sequence: CARSDARGHNQPQHF.

In its sample, this clone was seen a few times. This chain links TRBV9 with TRBJ2-1, with 8 bases lining up with TRBD2. Losses at the gene ends were 0 bases for V and 4 bases for J; bases not matched to a gene: 9. CDR1 is SGDLS, CDR2 YYNGEE, per germline. The CDR3 runs 17 residues. CDR3 residues: CASSVDARRGAYNEQFF. The CDR3 region has the DNA TGTGCCAGCAGCGTAGACGCGCGGCGGGGGGCTTACAATGAGCAGTTCTTC.

This sequence joins TRBV11-3 and TRBJ2-5, with D possibly matching TRBD2 (6 bases). V was clipped by 2 bases and J by 5 bases, with 9 bases between them. Germline values: CDR1 SGHNT, CDR2 YENEEA. CDR3 length equals 13 residues. The CDR3 spells CASSLWRVETQYF. DNA of the CDR3: TGTGCCAGCAGCTTATGGAGGGTTGAGACCCAGTACTTC. Supplemented by reference TRBV11-3 and TRBJ2-5, the full variable domain reads EAGVVQSPRYKIIEKKQPVAFWCNPISGHNTLYWYLQNLGQGPELLIRYENEEAVDDSQLPKDRFSAERLKGVDSTLKIQPAELGDSAVYLCASSLWRVETQYFGPGTRLLVL.

This clone was recorded once. The chain carries TRBV7-3 and TRBJ1-5; 8 bases line up with TRBD1. CDR3 size: 15 residues. The V gene end was trimmed by 5 bases and the J gene end by 7 bases; junction bases not matched to a gene: 10. Germline values: CDR1 SGHTA, CDR2 FQGTGA. The CDR3 region is CASSPAGQVRQPQHF. CDR3 nucleotide sequence: TGTGCCAGCAGCCCAGCGGGACAGGTTCGGCAGCCCCAGCATTTT.

The chain uses TRBV5-1 and TRBJ2-7; a possible D gene is TRBD2 (5 bases). The CDR3 sequence is 13 residues long. Trimming left V 7 bases short and J 1 base short, with 12 bases between. CDR1 and CDR2 from the germline V gene are SGHRS and YFSETQ. CDR3 residues: CASRGLRSYEQYF. The DNA of the CDR3 is TGCGCCAGCCGAGGACTTCGGTCCTACGAGCAGTACTTC.

Here the CDR3 DNA reads TGTGCCAGCAGAGAGGACACGAACCTTGAAGCTTTCTTT. Its protein is CASREDTNLEAFF. The chain combines TRBV7-3 with TRBJ1-1; tentative D call: TRBD1 (5 bases). V was cut by 6 bases and J by 7 bases, with 15 bases left in between. The CDR3 runs to 13 residues. Germline CDR1 reads SGHTA; CDR2 reads FQGTGA.

The chain carries TRBV29-1 and TRBJ1-1; 9 bases match TRBD1. V dropped 4 bases and J dropped 0; count of bases not matched to a gene: 3. Germline V gene lookup returns CDR1 SQVTM and CDR2 ANQGSEA. The CDR3 is 14 residues long. The CDR3 DNA sequence: TGCAGCGTTGGACAGGGGGATATGAACACTGAAGCTTTCTTT. As protein: CSVGQGDMNTEAFF.

This chain joins TRBV6-5 and TRBJ1-1, with D tentatively TRBD1 (5 bases). CDR3 length: 15 amino acids. V dropped 9 bases and J dropped 4 bases, with 21 bases sitting between them. The germline V gene has CDR1 MNHEY and CDR2 SVGAGI. CDR3 sequence (DNA): TGTGCCAGTGCCCGCCGGGGGAGGGAGTCCACTGAAGCTTTCTTT. Its translation: CASARRGRESTEAFF.

The rearrangement links TRBV7-9 to TRBJ1-2; 10 positions match TRBD1. V trimming: 5 bases; J trimming: 6 bases; junction bases outside the gene matches: 9. CDR1 and CDR2 from the germline V gene are SEHNR and FQNEAQ (reference sequence). The CDR3 sequence is 15 residues long. In DNA form, the CDR3 reads TGTGCCAGCAGCCCCGAGGGGGACAGGGGCCATGGCTACACCTTC. Its translation is CASSPEGDRGHGYTF.

CDR3 protein: CASSLEGLAADTQYF. The DNA for the CDR3 is TGTGCCAGCAGCTTAGAGGGACTAGCGGCAGATACGCAGTATTTT. The chain is built from TRBV11-2 and TRBJ2-3; 11 positions match TRBD2. Germline V lookup: CDR1 SGHAT, CDR2 FQNNGV. The junction had 0 bases not matched to a gene; V was cut back by 0 bases and J by 4 bases. The CDR3 covers 15 residues.

The chain uses TRBV11-2 and TRBJ2-3, with TRBD1 matching 8 bases. J gave up 4 bases and V 0 bases, and 9 bases lay outside the gene matches. CDR3 size: 17 residues. In germline, CDR1 is SGHAT, CDR2 FQNNGV. The CDR3 here is CASSLDPTRTGPDTQYF. The CDR3 DNA sequence: TGTGCCAGCAGCTTAGATCCAACCCGGACAGGGCCAGATACGCAGTATTTT.

The genes are TRBV20-1 and TRBJ2-1; 8 nucleotides line up with TRBD1. The CDR3 loop spans 11 amino acids. Germline loops: CDR1 DFQATT, CDR2 SNEGSKA (reference sequence). Losses at the gene ends were 3 bases for V and 12 bases for J; bases not matched to a gene: 4. The CDR3 DNA reads TGCAGTGCTAGGACACAGGGGGGGCAGTTCTTC. Encoded protein: CSARTQGGQFF.

The chain uses TRBV7-6 and TRBJ1-2; 10 nucleotides agree with TRBD1. With 5 bases clipped from V and 4 bases from J, the junction kept 7 bases outside the gene matches. Germline V gene sequence: CDR1 SGHVS, CDR2 FNYEAQ. This CDR3 comprises 15 residues. The DNA for the CDR3 is TGTGCCAGCAGCAAAGGACAGGGGGGGGCCTATGGCTACACCTTC. Protein product: CASSKGQGGAYGYTF.

The chain combines TRBV30 with TRBJ2-5; 7 nucleotides align to TRBD2. CDR1 and CDR2 from the germline V gene are GTSNPN and SVGIG (reference sequence). Trimming took 5 bases from V and 4 from J; bases not matched to a gene: 10. The CDR3 length is 14 residues. CDR3 amino acids: CAWDGNGGGETQYF. The CDR3 bases are TGTGCCTGGGATGGAAATGGGGGGGGAGAGACCCAGTACTTC.

V and J are TRBV12-5 and TRBJ2-7; D remains ambiguous. This CDR3 spans 15 amino acids. In germline, CDR1 is LGHNT, CDR2 FRNRAP. Trimming shortened V by 2 bases and J by 1 base, and 12 bases separated the two germline ends. CDR3 region: CASGLLGLRSYEQYF. The CDR3 nucleotides are TGTGCTAGTGGTTTGCTAGGCCTGAGGTCCTACGAGCAGTACTTC.

The chain joins TRBV4-3 to TRBJ1-5; a weak D match, TRBD1 (5 bases). The length of the CDR3 is 14 residues. V lost 3 bases to trimming and J lost 4 bases, with 10 bases between them. The germline gives CDR1 LGHNA, CDR2 YSLEER. The CDR3: CASSQDSGNQPQHF. The CDR3 DNA reads TGCGCCAGCAGCCAGGATTCAGGGAATCAGCCCCAGCATTTT.

This sequence joins TRBV7-2 and TRBJ1-5; 7 bases align to TRBD1. The CDR3 runs to 17 residues. Germline V gives CDR1 SGHTA, CDR2 FQGNSA. After removal of 4 bases from V and 3 bases from J, the junction contained 12 bases not matched to a gene. The CDR3 DNA reads as TGTGCCAGCAGCTCGTGGAGGGGGCTCGGGAACAATCAGCCCCAGCATTTT. Translation: CASSSWRGLGNNQPQHF.

The genes are TRBV28 and TRBJ1-1; 7 positions match TRBD1. V shed 7 bases and J 3 bases; nucleotides not matched to a gene: 8. CDR3 length: 14 residues. Germline values: CDR1 MDHEN, CDR2 SYDVKM. CDR3 in amino acids: CASKTGLVDTEAFF. In DNA form, the CDR3 reads TGTGCCAGCAAGACAGGGCTTGTGGACACTGAAGCTTTCTTT.

V gene TRBV4-3 combines with J gene TRBJ1-4; 8 bases are shared with TRBD1. J lost 0 bases, V lost 2 bases, and 8 bases had no gene match. CDR3 size: 18 residues. Germline V gene data show CDR1 as LGHNA and CDR2 as YSLEER. The CDR3 nucleotides are TGCGCCAGCAGCCAATCCTCCAGGGGGCGGGCAACTAATGAAAAACTGTTTTTT. Its translation is CASSQSSRGRATNEKLFF.

Only one count was recorded for this clone. This rearrangement joins TRBV19 to TRBJ1-3; D is unresolved. The CDR3 has 15 amino acids. Germline V CDR1 and CDR2: LNHDA, SQIVND (reference sequence). V was shortened by 5 bases and J by 2 bases, with 13 bases between the two germline ends. The CDR3 is CASSVSGSAGNTIYF. CDR3 sequence (DNA): TGTGCCAGTAGTGTCTCCGGGTCGGCTGGAAACACCATATATTTT.

V gene TRBV2 combines with J gene TRBJ1-3; 8 nucleotides agree with TRBD1. This CDR3 contains 15 residues. The germline gives CDR1 SNHLY, CDR2 FYNNEI. V trimming: 3 bases; J trimming: 5 bases; junction bases outside the gene matches: 6. CDR3 protein: CASSDIGQGRNTIYF. Written as DNA, the CDR3 is TGTGCCAGCAGTGACATAGGACAGGGAAGAAACACCATATATTTT.

The rearrangement uses TRBV29-1 and TRBJ2-1; D may correspond to TRBD1 or TRBD2 (6 bases each). V lost 8 bases and J 0 bases, leaving 11 bases between the germline ends. This CDR3 has 13 residues. Germline V gives CDR1 SQVTM, CDR2 ANQGSEA. CDR3 nucleotide sequence: TGCAGCACGGGGGCCAGCTCCTACAATGAGCAGTTCTTC. This gives the protein CSTGASSYNEQFF.

The rearrangement links TRBV2 to TRBJ2-7; 7 positions match TRBD1. Germline V gene sequence: CDR1 SNHLY, CDR2 FYNNEI. Trimming removed 6 bases from V and 4 bases from J; junction bases left unmatched: 15. This CDR3 region has 16 residues. CDR3 bases: TGTGCCAGCAGCACAAACCGGGACAGAGATATTTACGAGCAGTACTTC. It is translated as CASSTNRDRDIYEQYF. The full variable domain, with the rest looked up from reference TRBV2 and TRBJ2-7, is EPEVTQTPSHQVTQMGQEVILRCVPISNHLYFYWYRQILGQKVEFLVSFYNNEISEKSEIFDDQFSVERPDGSNFTLKIRSTKLEDSAMYFCASSTNRDRDIYEQYFGPGTRLTVT.

The chain recombines TRBV21-1 with TRBJ2-6; the D call TRBD1 from the table was never checked on the DNA. TRBV21-1 is classified as a pseudogene. The CDR3 length is 18 residues. Written as DNA, the CDR3 is TGTGCCAGCAACTTAACAGGGCCGAGAAGCTCTGGGGCCAACGTCCTGACTTTC. Protein product: CASNLTGPRSSGANVLTF.

Of note for this clone: The identical CDR3 is also encoded by other nucleotide sequences in the sample. The chain combines TRBV7-2 with TRBJ2-2, with D unclear. The CDR3 spans 14 residues. The V gene's germline CDR1 is SGHTA and CDR2 FQGNSA. V lost 1 base and J lost 2, with 5 bases in between. As DNA, the CDR3 is TGTGCCAGCAGCTTAGACTTAAACACCGGGGAGCTGTTTTTT. Protein: CASSLDLNTGELFF.

The V gene is TRBV12-5, the J gene TRBJ2-1; 11 bases match TRBD2. Germline assignment: CDR1 LGHNT and CDR2 FRNRAP. V was pared by 0 bases and J by 10 bases, with 2 bases of the junction left unmatched. The CDR3 is 14 residues long. The DNA of the CDR3 is TGTGCTAGTGGTTTGGTTAGACTAGCGGGGGAGCAGTTCTTC. Protein sequence: CASGLVRLAGEQFF.

The chain recombines TRBV30 with TRBJ2-1, with a tentative D call TRBD2 (5 bases). V was cut by 2 bases and J by 7 bases, with 18 bases left in between. The CDR3 runs 15 residues. CDR1 and CDR2 (germline): GTSNPN, SVGIG (reference sequence). The CDR3 region is CAWSYRGQEYNEQFF. As DNA, the CDR3 is TGTGCCTGGAGTTACCGGGGTCAGGAATATAATGAGCAGTTCTTC.